Here is one T cell receptor beta chain with its context. Its antigen remains unidentified. Profiling that covered TCR beta VDJ and CDR3 relied on genomic DNA as its template. TCRdb analysed the reads with MiXCR anew, one entry per CDR3 protein. The table includes roughly 98,000 distinct CDR3 sequences, around two thirds detected once. The germline CDR1 and CDR2 sequences are MGHRA and YSYEKL. V was cut by 5 bases and J by 1 base, with 12 bases left in between. The CDR3 sequence is 14 residues long. This record belongs to a study of CD8+CD57+ T cells in acquired aplastic anemia. Study-level findings and limits: Patients and controls shared nearly 30 CD8+ CDR3 sequences, highly expressed in patients.

The sequenced patients had an expansion of CD8+CD57+ cells seen by flow cytometry. The receptor's source is a human donor with aplastic anemia. The material sequenced was sorted CD4+, CD8+, or CD8+CD57+ T cells (not recorded which) from PBMCs. The rearrangement uses TRBV4-1 and TRBJ2-7; the D gene is possibly TRBD2 (5 bases). This CDR3 is CASSWERGSYEQYF. DNA for the CDR3: TGCGCCAGCAGCTGGGAACGGGGTTCCTACGAGCAGTACTTC.